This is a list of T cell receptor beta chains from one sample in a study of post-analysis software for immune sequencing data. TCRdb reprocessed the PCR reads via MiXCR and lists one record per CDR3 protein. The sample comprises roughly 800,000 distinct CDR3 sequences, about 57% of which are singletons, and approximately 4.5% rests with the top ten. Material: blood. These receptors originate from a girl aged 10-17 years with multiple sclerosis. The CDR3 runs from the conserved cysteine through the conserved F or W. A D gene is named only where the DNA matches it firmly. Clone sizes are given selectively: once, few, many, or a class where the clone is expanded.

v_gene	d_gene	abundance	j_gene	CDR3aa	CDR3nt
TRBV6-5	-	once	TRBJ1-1	CASRQQGHITEAFF	TGTGCCAGCAGGCAACAGGGTCACATCACTGAAGCTTTCTTT
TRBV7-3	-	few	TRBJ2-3	CASSLYGTDTQYF	TGCGCCAGCAGCTTGTACGGCACAGATACGCAGTATTTT
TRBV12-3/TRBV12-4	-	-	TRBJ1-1	CASSFRIEAFF	TGTGCCAGCAGTTTCCGGATTGAAGCTTTCTTT
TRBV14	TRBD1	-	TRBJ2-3	CASSQAGTGGSDTQYF	TGTGCCAGCAGCCAAGCCGGGACAGGGGGATCGGATACGCAGTATTTT
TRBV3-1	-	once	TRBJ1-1	CASSQDRQNTEAFF	TGTGCCAGCAGCCAAGATCGACAGAACACTGAAGCTTTCTTT
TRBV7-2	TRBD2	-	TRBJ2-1	CASSLAPREGRNEQFF	TGTGCCAGCAGCTTAGCGCCCCGGGAGGGCCGGAATGAGCAGTTCTTC
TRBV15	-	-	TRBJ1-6	CATSADSNSPLHF	TGTGCCACCAGCGCGGACAGTAATTCACCCCTCCACTTT
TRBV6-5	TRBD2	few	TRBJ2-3	CASSPGRGGTSQYF	TGTGCCAGCAGCCCCGGTCGGGGGGGGACGTCGCAGTATTTT
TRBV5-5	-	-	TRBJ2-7	CASSLGGTDNYEQYF	TGTGCCAGCAGCTTGGGCGGGACAGATAATTACGAGCAGTACTTC
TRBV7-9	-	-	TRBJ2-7	CASSLSDRQGPYEQYF	TGTGCCAGCAGTTTATCTGACCGGCAGGGTCCCTACGAGCAGTACTTC
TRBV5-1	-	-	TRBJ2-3	CASSWAPADTQYF	TGCGCCAGCAGCTGGGCTCCTGCAGATACGCAGTATTTT
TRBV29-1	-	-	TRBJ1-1	CSAETEAAFF	TGCAGCGCTGAGACAGAGGCGGCTTTCTTT
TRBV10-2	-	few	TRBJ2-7	CASGSQGFEQYF	TGCGCCAGCGGATCACAGGGATTCGAGCAGTACTTC
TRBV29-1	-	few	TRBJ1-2	CSVEGLNYGYTF	TGCAGCGTTGAGGGCCTAAACTATGGCTACACCTTC
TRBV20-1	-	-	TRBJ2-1	CSARDLARTTSGEQFF	TGCAGTGCTAGAGATTTGGCGCGGACGACTTCCGGGGAGCAGTTCTTC
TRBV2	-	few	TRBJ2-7	CASSEGDNPSYEQYF	TGTGCCAGCAGTGAAGGGGACAATCCCTCCTACGAGCAGTACTTC
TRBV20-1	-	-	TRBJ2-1	CSARDLTFPTYNEQFF	TGCAGTGCTAGAGACCTGACCTTCCCAACCTACAATGAGCAGTTCTTC
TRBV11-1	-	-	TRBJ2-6	CASSLDRYENREISGANVLTF	TGTGCCAGCAGCTTAGATAGGTATGAGAACAGGGAAATCTCTGGGGCCAACGTCCTGACTTTC
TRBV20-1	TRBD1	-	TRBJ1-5	CSARRSQFQGVRSNQPQHF	TGCAGTGCTAGAAGGTCCCAATTCCAGGGGGTTAGGAGCAATCAGCCCCAGCATTTT
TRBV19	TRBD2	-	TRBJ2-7	CASRISGIAYEQYF	TGTGCCAGTAGGATTAGCGGGATAGCTTACGAGCAGTACTTC
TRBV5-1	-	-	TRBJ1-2	CASSLENRFSPDGYTF	TGCGCCAGCAGCTTGGAGAACAGGTTCTCACCGGATGGCTACACCTTC
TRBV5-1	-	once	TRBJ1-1	CASSFRDTGETEAFF	TGCGCCAGCAGCTTCCGGGACACAGGCGAAACTGAAGCTTTCTTT
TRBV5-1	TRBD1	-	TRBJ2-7	CASSLGQGGPYEQYF	TGTGCCAGCAGTTTAGGACAGGGTGGGCCCTACGAGCAGTACTTC
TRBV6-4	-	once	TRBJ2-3	CASSDSKRRGGTDTQYF	TGTGCCAGCAGTGACTCAAAACGACGAGGGGGCACAGATACGCAGTATTTT
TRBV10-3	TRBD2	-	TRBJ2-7	CVISEAASGLRGEQYF	TGTGTCATCAGTGAGGCGGCTAGCGGATTGCGGGGGGAGCAGTACTTC
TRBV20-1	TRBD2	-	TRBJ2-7	CSARGRAPRTYEQYF	TGCAGTGCTAGGGGGAGGGCCCCGAGGACCTACGAGCAGTACTTC
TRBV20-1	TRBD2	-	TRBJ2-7	CSARLAGVNEQYF	TGCAGTGCTAGACTAGCGGGAGTTAACGAGCAGTACTTC
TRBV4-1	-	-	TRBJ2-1	CASSQRTGNEQFF	TGCGCCAGCAGCCAAAGGACTGGCAATGAGCAGTTCTTC
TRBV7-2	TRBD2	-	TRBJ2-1	CASSSQGAGGGNEQFF	TGTGCCAGCAGCTCCCAAGGGGCGGGAGGTGGAAATGAGCAGTTCTTC
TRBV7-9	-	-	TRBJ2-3	CASSLRSAEGRAYTQYF	TGTGCCAGCAGCCTTCGAAGCGCGGAAGGTCGTGCATATACGCAGTATTTT
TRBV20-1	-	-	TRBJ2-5	CSALKGGTPQREQYF	TGCAGTGCCCTCAAGGGGGGGACTCCCCAGAGGGAGCAGTACTTC
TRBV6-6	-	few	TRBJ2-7	CASRTRGEQYF	TGTGCCAGCAGGACCAGGGGAGAGCAGTACTTC
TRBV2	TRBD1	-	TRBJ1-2	CATGTGGGGYTF	TGTGCCACCGGGACAGGGGGCGGTGGCTACACCTTC
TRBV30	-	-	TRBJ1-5	CAWSSTDQPQHF	TGTGCCTGGTCCAGTACTGATCAGCCCCAGCATTTT
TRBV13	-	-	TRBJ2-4	CASSPRWPNWDIQYF	TGTGCCAGCAGCCCCCGGTGGCCCAACTGGGACATTCAGTACTTC